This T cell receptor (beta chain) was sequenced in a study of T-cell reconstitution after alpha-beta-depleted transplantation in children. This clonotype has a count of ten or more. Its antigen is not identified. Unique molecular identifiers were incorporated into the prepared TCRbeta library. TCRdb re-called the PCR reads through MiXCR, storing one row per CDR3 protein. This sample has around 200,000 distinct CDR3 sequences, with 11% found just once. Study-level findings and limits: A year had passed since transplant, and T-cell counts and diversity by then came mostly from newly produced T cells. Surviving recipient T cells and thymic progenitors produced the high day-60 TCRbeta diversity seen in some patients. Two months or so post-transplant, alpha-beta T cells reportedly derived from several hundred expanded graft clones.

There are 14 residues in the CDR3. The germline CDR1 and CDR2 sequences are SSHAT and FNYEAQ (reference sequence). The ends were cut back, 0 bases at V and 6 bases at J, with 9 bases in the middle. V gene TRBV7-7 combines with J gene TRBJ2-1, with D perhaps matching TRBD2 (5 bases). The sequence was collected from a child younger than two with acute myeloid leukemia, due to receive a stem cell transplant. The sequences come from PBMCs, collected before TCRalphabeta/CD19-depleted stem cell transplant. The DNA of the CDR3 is TGTGCCAGCAGCTTAGCGGGAGTGGGCAATGAGCAGTTCTTC. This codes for CASSLAGVGNEQFF.